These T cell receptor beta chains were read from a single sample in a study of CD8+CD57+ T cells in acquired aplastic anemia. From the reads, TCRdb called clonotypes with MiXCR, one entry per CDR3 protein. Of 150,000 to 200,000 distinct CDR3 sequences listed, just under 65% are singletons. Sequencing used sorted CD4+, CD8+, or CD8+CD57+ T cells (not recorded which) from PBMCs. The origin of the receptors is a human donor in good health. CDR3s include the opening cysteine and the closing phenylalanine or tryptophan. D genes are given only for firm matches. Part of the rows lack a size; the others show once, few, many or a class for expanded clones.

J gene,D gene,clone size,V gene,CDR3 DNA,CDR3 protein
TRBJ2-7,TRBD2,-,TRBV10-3,TGTGCCATCAGTGATAGGGCGGGGGGGTGGTACGAGCAGTACTTC,CAISDRAGGWYEQYF
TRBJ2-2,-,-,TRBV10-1,TGCGCCAGCAGTGATGTGTTAGGGGCGAACACCGGGGAGCTGTTTTTT,CASSDVLGANTGELFF
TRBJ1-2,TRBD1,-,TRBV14,TGTGCCAGCAGCCAAGACCGGGGACAGACTAACTATGGCTACACCTTC,CASSQDRGQTNYGYTF
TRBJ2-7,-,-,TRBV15,TGTGCCACCAGCGGAGATAGGTACGAGCAGTACTTC,CATSGDRYEQYF
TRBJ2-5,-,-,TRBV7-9,TGTGCCAGCAGCCCCGCAGCGGGCTTGAAAGAGACCCAGTACTTC,CASSPAAGLKETQYF
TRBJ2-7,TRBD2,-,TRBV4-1,TGCGCCAGCAGCCAACCCCAGCGGGACGGTGAGCAGTACTTC,CASSQPQRDGEQYF
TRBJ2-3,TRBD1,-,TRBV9,TGTGCCAGCAGTCCCTCGGGACAGGGGGCCCTAGATACGCAGTATTTT,CASSPSGQGALDTQYF
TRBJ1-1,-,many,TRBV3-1,TGTGCCAGCAGCCAAGTCAGTAGCACTGAAGCTTTCTTT,CASSQVSSTEAFF
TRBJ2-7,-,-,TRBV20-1,TGCAGTGCTACAAAAGGTACGAGGTTGGACGAGCAGTACTTC,CSATKGTRLDEQYF
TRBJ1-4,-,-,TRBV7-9,TGTGCCAGCAGCGTGACAGCAAATGAAAAACTGTTTTTT,CASSVTANEKLFF
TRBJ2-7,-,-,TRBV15,TGTGCCACCAGCAGAGATCCGGGGACCTACGAGCAGTACTTC,CATSRDPGTYEQYF
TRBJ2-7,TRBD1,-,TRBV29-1,TGCAGCGTTGAAGGGTCCGGACAGGGGCAAATCCACGAGCAGTACTTC,CSVEGSGQGQIHEQYF
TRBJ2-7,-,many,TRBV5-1,TGCGCCAGGGGCCCCGCGGGACAGCAAACCTACGAGCAGTACTTC,CARGPAGQQTYEQYF
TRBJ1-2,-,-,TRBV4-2,TGTGCCAGCAGCCAGGGGGGGGTTGAGTCCCCTTATGGCTACACCTTC,CASSQGGVESPYGYTF
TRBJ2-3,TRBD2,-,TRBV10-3,TGTGCCATCAGTCGACTAGCGGGGGGCACAGATACGCAGTATTTT,CAISRLAGGTDTQYF
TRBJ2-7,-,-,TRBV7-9,TGTGCCACCCTCACAGCGCTAGGCTCCTACGAGCAGTACTTC,CATLTALGSYEQYF
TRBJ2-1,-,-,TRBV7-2,TGTGCCAGCAGCCCATACACTAGTGATGAGCAGTTCTTC,CASSPYTSDEQFF
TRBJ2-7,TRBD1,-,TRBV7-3,TGCGCCAGCAGCCCATCAACAGGGGGGATCGAGCAGTACTTC,CASSPSTGGIEQYF
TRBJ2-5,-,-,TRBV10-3,TGTGCCATCAGGAGCGGCACCCAAGAGACCCAGTACTTC,CAIRSGTQETQYF
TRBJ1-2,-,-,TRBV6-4,TGTGCCAGCAGTGACACCCCGCAGGCTCCTAACTATGGCTACACCTTC,CASSDTPQAPNYGYTF
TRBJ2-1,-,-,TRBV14,TGTGCCAGCAGCCAAGATATAACTAGACACGAGTACAATGAGCAGTTCTTC,CASSQDITRHEYNEQFF
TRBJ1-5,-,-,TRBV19,TGTGCCAGTAGTATTCATGTCTCCTTAGGGGGTCAGCCCCAGCATTTT,CASSIHVSLGGQPQHF
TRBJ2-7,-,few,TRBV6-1,TGTGCCAGCAGTGGCGGGGCAGGGGAACACTACGAGCAGTACTTC,CASSGGAGEHYEQYF